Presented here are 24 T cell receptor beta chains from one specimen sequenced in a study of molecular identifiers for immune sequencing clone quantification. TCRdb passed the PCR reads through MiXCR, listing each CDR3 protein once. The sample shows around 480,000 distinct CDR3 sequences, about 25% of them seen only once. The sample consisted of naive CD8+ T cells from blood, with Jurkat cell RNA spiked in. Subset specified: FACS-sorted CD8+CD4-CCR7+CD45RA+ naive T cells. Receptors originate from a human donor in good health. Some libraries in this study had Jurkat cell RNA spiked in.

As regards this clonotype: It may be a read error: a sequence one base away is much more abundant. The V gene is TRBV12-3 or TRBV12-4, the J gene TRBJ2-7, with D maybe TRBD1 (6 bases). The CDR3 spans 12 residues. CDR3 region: CASSPTGSERYF. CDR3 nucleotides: TGTGCCAGCAGTCCTACAGGGTCCGAGCGGTACTTC.

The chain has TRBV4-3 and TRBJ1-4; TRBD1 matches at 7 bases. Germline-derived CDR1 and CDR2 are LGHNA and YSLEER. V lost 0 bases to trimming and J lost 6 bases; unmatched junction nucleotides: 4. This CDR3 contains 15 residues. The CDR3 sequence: CASSQDRDSHEKLFF. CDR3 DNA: TGCGCCAGCAGCCAAGACCGGGACAGTCATGAAAAACTGTTTTTT.

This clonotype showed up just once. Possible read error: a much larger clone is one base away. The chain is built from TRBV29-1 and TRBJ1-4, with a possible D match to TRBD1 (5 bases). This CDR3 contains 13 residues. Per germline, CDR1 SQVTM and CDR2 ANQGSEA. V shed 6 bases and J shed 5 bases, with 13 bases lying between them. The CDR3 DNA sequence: TGCAGCGTGAGTGGGGGAAACAATGAAAAACTGTTTTTT. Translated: CSVSGGNNEKLFF.

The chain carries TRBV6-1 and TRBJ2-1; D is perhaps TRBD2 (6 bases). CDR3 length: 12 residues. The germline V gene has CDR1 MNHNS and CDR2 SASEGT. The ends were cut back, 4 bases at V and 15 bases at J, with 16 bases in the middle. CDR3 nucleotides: TGTGCCAGCAGTGGGGGTGGTCCCGGGGGGTTCTTC. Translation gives CASSGGGPGGFF.

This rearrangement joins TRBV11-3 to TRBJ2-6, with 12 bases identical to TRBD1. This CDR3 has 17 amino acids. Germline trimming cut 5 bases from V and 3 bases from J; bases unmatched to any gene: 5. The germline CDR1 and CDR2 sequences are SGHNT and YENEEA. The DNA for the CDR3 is TGTGCCAGCAGCGCAGGGACAGGGGGCATTGGGGCCAACGTCCTGACTTTC. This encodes CASSAGTGGIGANVLTF.

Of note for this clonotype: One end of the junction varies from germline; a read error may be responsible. The CDR3 sequence is CAGSSLGNEQFF. CDR3 sequence (DNA): TGTGCCGGCAGCTCCTTGGGGAATGAGCAGTTCTTC. V gene TRBV11-2 combines with J gene TRBJ2-1; no definite D call. CDR3 length equals 12 residues. Germline CDR1 SGHAT, CDR2 FQNNGV.

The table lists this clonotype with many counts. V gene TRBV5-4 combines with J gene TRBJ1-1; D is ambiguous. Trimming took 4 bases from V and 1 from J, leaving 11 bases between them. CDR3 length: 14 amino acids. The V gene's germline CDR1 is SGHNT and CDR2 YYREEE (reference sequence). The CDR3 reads CASSPTTANTEAFF. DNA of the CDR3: TGTGCCAGCAGCCCCACTACAGCGAACACTGAAGCTTTCTTT.

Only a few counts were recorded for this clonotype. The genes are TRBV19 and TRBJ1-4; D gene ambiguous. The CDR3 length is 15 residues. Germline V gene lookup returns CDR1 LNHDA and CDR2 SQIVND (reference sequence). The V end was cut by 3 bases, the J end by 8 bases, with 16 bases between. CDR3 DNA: TGTGCCAGTAGTATTATGCGGGGTACGAACGAAAAACTGTTTTTT. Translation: CASSIMRGTNEKLFF.

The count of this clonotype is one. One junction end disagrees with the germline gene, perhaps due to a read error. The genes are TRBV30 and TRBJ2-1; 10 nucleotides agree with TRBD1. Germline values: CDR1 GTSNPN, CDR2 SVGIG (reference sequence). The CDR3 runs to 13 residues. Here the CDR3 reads CAWSEGQGNEQIF. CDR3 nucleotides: TGTGCCTGGAGTGAGGGACAGGGGAATGAGCAGATCTTC.

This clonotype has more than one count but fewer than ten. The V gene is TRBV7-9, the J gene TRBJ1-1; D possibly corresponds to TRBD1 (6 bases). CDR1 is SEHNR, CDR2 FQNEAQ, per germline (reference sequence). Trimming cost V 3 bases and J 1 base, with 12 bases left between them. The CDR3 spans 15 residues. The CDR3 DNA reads TGTGCCAGCAGCTTTCAGGACAGCTCGAACACTGAAGCTTTCTTT. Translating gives CASSFQDSSNTEAFF.

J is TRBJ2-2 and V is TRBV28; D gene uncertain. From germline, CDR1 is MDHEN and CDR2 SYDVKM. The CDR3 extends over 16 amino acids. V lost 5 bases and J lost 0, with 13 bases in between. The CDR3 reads CASSPYRKANTGELFF. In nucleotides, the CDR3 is TGTGCCAGCAGTCCCTACCGGAAGGCGAACACCGGGGAGCTGTTTTTT. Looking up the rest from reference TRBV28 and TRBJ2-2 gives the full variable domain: DVKVTQSSRYLVKRTGEKVFLECVQDMDHENMFWYRQDPGLGLRLIYFSYDVKMKEKGDIPEGYSVSREKKERFSLILESASTNQTSMYLCASSPYRKANTGELFFGEGSRLTVL.

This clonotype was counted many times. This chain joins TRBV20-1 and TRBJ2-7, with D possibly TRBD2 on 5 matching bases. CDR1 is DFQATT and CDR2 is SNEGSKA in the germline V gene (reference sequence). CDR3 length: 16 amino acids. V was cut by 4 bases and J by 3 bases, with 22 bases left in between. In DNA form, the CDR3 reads TGCAGTGCTATAAGAATGACTACCCTCGGGAACTACGAGCAGTACTTC. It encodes CSAIRMTTLGNYEQYF.

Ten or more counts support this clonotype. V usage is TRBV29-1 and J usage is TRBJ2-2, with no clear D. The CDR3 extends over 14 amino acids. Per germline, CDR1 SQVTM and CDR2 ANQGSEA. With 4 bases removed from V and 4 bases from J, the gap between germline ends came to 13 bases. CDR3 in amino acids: CSVALTDTTGELFF. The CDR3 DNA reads TGCAGCGTTGCTTTAACGGATACCACCGGGGAGCTGTTTTTT.

The CDR3 here is CSARERGHSYEQYF. Written as DNA, the CDR3 is TGCAGTGCTCGGGAGAGGGGGCACTCCTACGAGCAGTACTTC. V is TRBV20-1 and J is TRBJ2-7; a possible D gene is TRBD1 (7 bases). CDR3 length equals 14 residues. V dropped 5 bases and J dropped 0 bases, with 14 bases sitting between them. The germline gives CDR1 DFQATT, CDR2 SNEGSKA (reference sequence).

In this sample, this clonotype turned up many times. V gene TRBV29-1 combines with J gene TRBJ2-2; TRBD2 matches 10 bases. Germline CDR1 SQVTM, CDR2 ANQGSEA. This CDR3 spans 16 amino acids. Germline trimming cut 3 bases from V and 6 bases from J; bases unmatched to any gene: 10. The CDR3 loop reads CSVEASGSSFAGELFF. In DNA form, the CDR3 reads TGCAGCGTTGAGGCTAGCGGGAGTAGCTTCGCCGGGGAGCTGTTTTTT.

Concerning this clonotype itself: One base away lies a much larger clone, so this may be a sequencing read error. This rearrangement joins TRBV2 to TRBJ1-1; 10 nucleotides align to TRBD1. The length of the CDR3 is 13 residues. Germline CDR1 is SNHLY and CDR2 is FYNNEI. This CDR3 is CASGSTGGTEALF. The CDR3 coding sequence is TGTGCCAGCGGTTCGACAGGGGGCACTGAAGCTCTCTTT.

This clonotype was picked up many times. The CDR3 nucleotides read TGTGCCAGCAGCTTAGGGGAAGGGGGGGCTGAAGCTTTCTTT. It is translated as CASSLGEGGAEAFF. This chain links TRBV7-6 with TRBJ1-1; tentatively, D is TRBD1 (6 bases). This CDR3 spans 14 amino acids. V was shortened by 1 base and J by 6 bases, with 12 bases between the two germline ends. Germline values: CDR1 SGHVS, CDR2 FNYEAQ.

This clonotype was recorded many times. The CDR3 protein is CASSYGAGGLWDTEAFF. In DNA, the CDR3 is TGTGCCAGCAGTTACGGGGCAGGGGGCCTGTGGGACACTGAAGCTTTCTTT. This rearrangement joins TRBV6-2 or TRBV6-3 to TRBJ1-1; TRBD1 aligns across 8 bases. The CDR3 is 17 residues long. Germline V gene lookup returns CDR1 MNHEY and CDR2 SVGEGT. J lost 3 bases, V lost 2 bases, and 11 bases had no gene match.

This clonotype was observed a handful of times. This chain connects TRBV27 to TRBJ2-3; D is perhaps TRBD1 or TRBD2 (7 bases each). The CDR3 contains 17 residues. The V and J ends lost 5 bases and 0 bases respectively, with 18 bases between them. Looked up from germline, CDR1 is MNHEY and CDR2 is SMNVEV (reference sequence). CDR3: CASSPQGGQLSTDTQYF. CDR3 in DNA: TGTGCCAGCAGTCCCCAGGGGGGGCAGCTTAGCACAGATACGCAGTATTTT.

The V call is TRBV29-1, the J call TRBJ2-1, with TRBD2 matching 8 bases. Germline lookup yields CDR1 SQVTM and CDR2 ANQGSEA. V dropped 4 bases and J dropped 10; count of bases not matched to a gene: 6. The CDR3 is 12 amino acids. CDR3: CSVVGPGGEQFF. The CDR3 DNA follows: TGCAGCGTTGTGGGTCCGGGAGGGGAGCAGTTCTTC.

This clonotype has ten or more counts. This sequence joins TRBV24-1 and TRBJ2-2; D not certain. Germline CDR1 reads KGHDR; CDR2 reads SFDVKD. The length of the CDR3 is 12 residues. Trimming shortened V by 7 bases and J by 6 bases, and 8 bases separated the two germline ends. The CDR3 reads CATRTRAGELFF. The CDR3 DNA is TGTGCCACCAGAACTCGCGCCGGGGAGCTGTTTTTT.

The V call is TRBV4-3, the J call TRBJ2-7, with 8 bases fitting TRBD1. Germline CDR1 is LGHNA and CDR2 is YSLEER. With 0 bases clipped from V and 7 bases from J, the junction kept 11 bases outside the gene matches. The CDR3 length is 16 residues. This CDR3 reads CASSQDAGGFSQEQYF. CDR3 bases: TGCGCCAGCAGCCAAGATGCAGGGGGCTTTTCGCAAGAGCAGTACTTC.

CDR3 DNA sequence: TGTGCCAGCAGTACTCTGACAGGGGGGCGGTTGGCTAATGAAAAACTGTTTTTT. Its translation: CASSTLTGGRLANEKLFF. The gene calls are TRBV27 and TRBJ1-4; TRBD1 matches 9 bases. The CDR3 length is 18 residues. The germline CDR1 and CDR2 sequences are MNHEY and SMNVEV (reference sequence). After removal of 5 bases from V and 3 bases from J, the junction contained 13 bases not matched to a gene.

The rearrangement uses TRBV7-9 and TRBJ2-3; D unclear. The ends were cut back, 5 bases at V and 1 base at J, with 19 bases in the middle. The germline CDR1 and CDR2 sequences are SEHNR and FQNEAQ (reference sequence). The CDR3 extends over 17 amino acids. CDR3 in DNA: TGTGCCAGCAGCGCCGACCGGGCCCTCGGCGGCACAGATACGCAGTATTTT. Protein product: CASSADRALGGTDTQYF.